Included here is one T cell receptor (beta chain) sequence, with context. The antigen is not known. V lost 2 bases and J lost 0, with 11 bases in between. This CDR3 has 15 amino acids. Germline loops: CDR1 SGHTA, CDR2 FQGNSA. At the time of sampling, donors were nominally healthy, though unrecorded immune exposures were likely. The sample belongs to a study of cytomegalovirus exposure and HLA in healthy donors. Study results and limitations: The availability of immune exposure information extended only to CMV serostatus. TCR beta V- and J-gene trimming was later associated with a missense DCLRE1C variant. TRBV6-2, TRBV6-3 and some other V segments were unresolvable in 87-base-pair reads.

The PCR had 60 Vbeta and 13 Jbeta primers. Repertoires were generated with immunoSEQ multiplex PCR, while TCRdb's copy carries only in-frame clones and drops some. Found here are 150,000 to 200,000 clones, 60% to 80% of them singletons; the top ten hold 4% to 5.5%. This chain joins TRBV7-2 and TRBJ2-7; D remains ambiguous. The TCR comes from a male donor in good health and CMV-seronegative. Sequenced: PBMCs. In DNA, the CDR3 is TGTGCCAGCAGCTTAAATCGAGAGAACTCCTACGAGCAGTACTTC. Translated: CASSLNRENSYEQYF.